The 31 T cell receptor beta chains in this list originate from one sample, sequenced in a study of molecular identifiers for immune sequencing clone quantification. TCRdb fed the PCR reads into MiXCR, producing one record per CDR3 protein. The repertoire holds about 500,000 distinct CDR3 sequences, with 20% to 25% as singletons. Sequenced material: naive CD8+ T cells from blood, with Jurkat cell RNA spiked in. Subset defined: FACS-sorted CD8+CD4-CCR7+CD45RA+ naive T cells. All receptors come from a human donor in good health. Some libraries in this study had Jurkat cell RNA spiked in.

CDR3 sequence (DNA): TGTGCCAGCACCCACGGAGGTGTTTGGGGGGTCGAGCAGTACTTC. This codes for CASTHGGVWGVEQYF. The genes are TRBV6-2 or TRBV6-3 and TRBJ2-7, with D perhaps TRBD2 (6 bases). Germline V gives CDR1 MNHEY, CDR2 SVGEGT. Trimming shortened V by 7 bases and J by 6 bases, and 22 bases separated the two germline ends. The length of the CDR3 is 15 residues.

The table lists this clonotype with a few counts. The chain carries TRBV5-5 and TRBJ2-7; 13 nucleotides agree with TRBD2. The CDR3 contains 15 residues. V shed 4 bases, J shed 4 bases, and the junction held 5 bases outside the gene matches. Looked up from germline, CDR1 is SGHKS and CDR2 is YYEKEE (reference sequence). The CDR3 sequence is CASSRTSGSAYEQYF. The CDR3 DNA is TGTGCCAGCAGCCGGACTAGCGGGAGTGCTTACGAGCAGTACTTC.

Points on this clonotype: One end of the junction fails to match germline, which may point to a read error. The rearrangement uses TRBV6-5 and TRBJ2-3; 9 nucleotides agree with TRBD1. The CDR3 runs to 14 residues. Per germline, CDR1 MNHEY and CDR2 SVGAGI. The CDR3 loop reads CAGSLGQGADTQYF. The DNA for the CDR3 is TGTGCCGGCAGTTTGGGACAGGGCGCAGATACGCAGTATTTT.

This clonotype has at least ten counts. The rearrangement uses TRBV24-1 and TRBJ2-3, with D tentatively TRBD2 (5 bases). Germline values: CDR1 KGHDR, CDR2 SFDVKD. V gave up 3 bases and J gave up 4 bases, with 10 bases separating them. The CDR3 is 14 amino acids. The CDR3 loop reads CATSDPGLSDTQYF. The CDR3 coding sequence is TGTGCCACCAGTGATCCCGGACTCTCAGATACGCAGTATTTT.

This clonotype has at least ten counts. This chain links TRBV4-1 with TRBJ2-2; D is perhaps TRBD2 (7 bases). Germline V gene lookup returns CDR1 MGHRA and CDR2 YSYEKL. V lost 1 base and J 11 bases, leaving 14 bases between the germline ends. This CDR3 is built from 14 residues. In DNA form, the CDR3 reads TGCGCCAGCAGCCAAGGCGGGGGCGGCGGCGAGCTGTTTTTT. Residues: CASSQGGGGGELFF.

As for this clonotype: A read error may explain this, as a much larger clone is one base away. The chain carries TRBV20-1 and TRBJ2-3, with D perhaps being TRBD1 or TRBD2 (6 bases each). The CDR3 sequence is 13 residues long. The germline V gene encodes CDR1 DFQATT and CDR2 SNEGSKA (reference sequence). The DNA of the CDR3 is TGCAGTGCTAAGGGGGGTCTCACAGGTACGCAGTATTTT. Amino acid sequence: CSAKGGLTGTQYF.

This chain uses TRBV12-3 or TRBV12-4 with TRBJ2-1; D is undetermined. The CDR3 is made up of 14 amino acids. With 5 bases removed from V and 2 bases from J, the gap between germline ends came to 10 bases. CDR3 sequence (DNA): TGTGCCAGCAGTATTGGTGGGCCCTACAATGAGCAGTTCTTC. The encoded protein is CASSIGGPYNEQFF.

This clonotype was seen repeatedly, ten times or more. Germline is not matched at one junction end, which may reflect a read error. The chain carries TRBV7-7 and TRBJ2-3; tentatively, D is TRBD2 (5 bases). The germline gives CDR1 SSHAT, CDR2 FNYEAQ (reference sequence). The length of the CDR3 is 14 residues. This CDR3 is CASSLEGKTDTQYF. The CDR3 region has the DNA TGTGCTAGCAGCTTAGAGGGCAAAACAGATACGCAGTATTTT.

This clonotype appeared many times. The chain is built from TRBV24-1 and TRBJ2-2, with D possibly being TRBD2 (5 bases). The CDR3 consists of 14 residues. In germline, CDR1 is KGHDR, CDR2 SFDVKD. V lost 3 bases and J 6 bases, leaving 10 bases between the germline ends. CDR3 amino acids: CATSDSYGAGELFF. The DNA for the CDR3 is TGTGCCACCAGTGATAGTTACGGGGCCGGGGAGCTGTTTTTT.

This clonotype was seen a handful of times. This chain connects TRBV20-1 to TRBJ2-2, with a possible D match to TRBD2 (5 bases). V was shortened by 3 bases and J by 6 bases, with 14 bases between the two germline ends. There are 14 residues in the CDR3. Germline V gene sequence: CDR1 DFQATT, CDR2 SNEGSKA (reference sequence). CDR3 loop: CSASPGMGAGELFF. The CDR3 DNA reads TGCAGTGCTAGTCCGGGGATGGGAGCCGGGGAGCTGTTTTTT.

This clonotype showed up many times. The V gene is TRBV29-1, the J gene TRBJ1-1, with D possibly being TRBD1 (6 bases). This CDR3 is built from 14 residues. Per the germline V gene, CDR1 is SQVTM and CDR2 is ANQGSEA. Trimming cost V 6 bases and J 5 bases, with 19 bases left between them. The CDR3 loop reads CSVPGGQGVTEAFF. Written as DNA, the CDR3 is TGCAGCGTCCCCGGGGGGCAGGGCGTGACTGAAGCTTTCTTT.

The V call is TRBV30, the J call TRBJ2-7, with D possibly matching TRBD1 (6 bases). CDR1 and CDR2 from the germline V gene are GTSNPN and SVGIG (reference sequence). Trimming pared 2 bases from V and 3 bases from J, leaving 14 bases between. There are 14 residues in the CDR3. CDR3 residues: CAWSKTGLDYEQYF. In DNA, the CDR3 is TGTGCCTGGAGTAAAACAGGGTTGGACTACGAGCAGTACTTC.

The chain employs TRBV5-1 and TRBJ2-5, with 9 bases that match TRBD2. The CDR3 length is 16 residues. The trim removed 1 base at V and 2 bases at J, leaving 6 bases unmatched. The V gene's germline CDR1 is SGHRS and CDR2 YFSETQ. CDR3 residues: CASSLWGGGVQETQYF. For the CDR3, the DNA is TGCGCCAGCAGCTTGTGGGGCGGGGGGGTTCAAGAGACCCAGTACTTC.

The chain is built from TRBV7-6 and TRBJ2-2; the D gene is possibly TRBD1 (5 bases). Germline V CDR1 and CDR2: SGHVS, FNYEAQ. This CDR3 region has 18 residues. Trimming cost V 1 base and J 2 bases, with 17 bases left between them. The CDR3 here is CASSLDSFQGINTGELFF. CDR3 DNA sequence: TGTGCCAGCAGCTTAGACTCTTTCCAGGGTATTAACACCGGGGAGCTGTTTTTT.

This clonotype was seen a handful of times. V usage is TRBV20-1 and J usage is TRBJ2-7, with 11 bases identical to TRBD1. The CDR3 extends over 15 amino acids. The germline V gene has CDR1 DFQATT and CDR2 SNEGSKA (reference sequence). V lost 2 bases, J lost 2 bases, and 5 bases stayed unmatched. CDR3 sequence (DNA): TGCAGTGCTAGATGGGACAGGGGGAACACCTACGAGCAGTACTTC. Its protein is CSARWDRGNTYEQYF.

Comment on this clonotype: No conserved phenylalanine or tryptophan is present at the end of the CDR3, so a read error is the likely explanation. The chain carries TRBV19 and TRBJ1-2; D is ambiguous. The CDR3 is 12 residues long. The germline gives CDR1 LNHDA, CDR2 SQIVND (reference sequence). Between the trimmed V and J ends, which lost 4 bases and 2 bases, there was a span of 5 bases. CDR3 nucleotide sequence: TGTGCCAGTAGTACCCTCAACTATGGCTACACCTCC. Translated, it gives CASSTLNYGYTS.

The chain employs TRBV6-2 or TRBV6-3 and TRBJ1-4; no clear D gene. V lost 5 bases, J lost 6 bases, and 4 bases lay in between. Germline lookup yields CDR1 MNHEY and CDR2 SVGEGT. The CDR3 spans 11 residues. The CDR3 DNA reads as TGTGCCAGCAGTCGGGATGAAAAACTGTTTTTT. As protein: CASSRDEKLFF.

V and J are TRBV28 and TRBJ2-1, with 7 nucleotides matching TRBD2. There are 15 residues in the CDR3. With V trimmed by 6 bases and J by 2 bases, 7 bases remained unmatched. In germline, CDR1 is MDHEN, CDR2 SYDVKM. The CDR3 nucleotides are TGTGCCAGCAGATCACAGCGGGATACCTACAATGAGCAGTTCTTC. It yields the protein CASRSQRDTYNEQFF.

This clonotype has ten or more counts. The chain carries TRBV27 and TRBJ1-1; 7 bases match TRBD1. Germline V CDR1 and CDR2: MNHEY, SMNVEV (reference sequence). This CDR3 comprises 14 residues. The ends lost 6 bases at V and 3 bases at J; junction bases unmatched: 7. The CDR3 bases are TGTGCCAGCAGGGCAGGCAGGGGGGACACTGAAGCTTTCTTT. It encodes CASRAGRGDTEAFF.

The CDR3: CASSLALVADEQYF. The CDR3 coding sequence is TGTGCCAGCAGCTTAGCCCTTGTAGCGGACGAGCAGTACTTC. The genes are TRBV7-6 and TRBJ2-7, with D possibly being TRBD2 (6 bases). Germline V CDR1 and CDR2: SGHVS, FNYEAQ. The CDR3 contains 14 residues. Trimming took off 0 bases at V and 5 bases at J, with 11 bases between the two ends.

The V call is TRBV7-6, the J call TRBJ1-1; D unresolved. The CDR3 sequence is 16 residues long. Germline V gene sequence: CDR1 SGHVS, CDR2 FNYEAQ. Trimming cost V 5 bases and J 0 bases, with 16 bases left between them. The CDR3 here is CASSPAPWGMNTEAFF. Here the CDR3 DNA reads TGTGCCAGCAGCCCAGCCCCCTGGGGAATGAACACTGAAGCTTTCTTT.

This clonotype was detected many times. One junction end does not reproduce the germline sequence, and a read error may be involved. The chain couples TRBV19 to TRBJ2-3; 7 bases agree with TRBD2. The CDR3 extends over 14 amino acids. Looked up from germline, CDR1 is LNHDA and CDR2 is SQIVND (reference sequence). The CDR3 coding sequence is TGTGCAAGTAGGGAGGCTAGCGGCGCAGATACGCAGTATTTT. Translated: CASREASGADTQYF.

The sample holds a few counts of this clonotype. This rearrangement joins TRBV5-5 to TRBJ2-1; D possibly corresponds to TRBD1 (6 bases). Germline CDR1 reads SGHKS; CDR2 reads YYEKEE (reference sequence). Deletions cut 0 bases from V and 6 bases from J, with 13 bases between. The CDR3 length is 15 residues. The CDR3 sequence is CASSLVWTAVNEQFF. The DNA of the CDR3 is TGTGCCAGCAGCTTGGTGTGGACAGCGGTCAATGAGCAGTTCTTC.

This clonotype has a count of ten or more. The rearrangement joins TRBV11-2 to TRBJ2-7, with D possibly matching TRBD2 (6 bases). Germline V CDR1 and CDR2: SGHAT, FQNNGV. The CDR3 length is 12 residues. V was shortened by 1 base and J by 12 bases, with 13 bases between the two germline ends. CDR3 protein: CASSLGGGVPYF. The CDR3, as DNA: TGTGCCAGCAGCTTAGGTGGCGGGGTGCCGTACTTC.

Turning to this clonotype: This sequence may be a read error, since a much larger clone differs from it by one base. Written as DNA, the CDR3 is TGTGCCAGCAGCTCCCCGAGCGGCTCTGAAAACACCATATATTTT. Amino acids: CASSSPSGSENTIYF. The chain couples TRBV7-9 to TRBJ1-3; D is unclear. The CDR3 totals 15 residues. Germline CDR1 and CDR2: SEHNR and FQNEAQ (reference sequence).

This clonotype was counted many times. The genes are TRBV7-2 and TRBJ1-4, with D possibly being TRBD1 (6 bases). The CDR3 is 14 residues long. Germline V gene lookup returns CDR1 SGHTA and CDR2 FQGNSA. The V end lost 1 base, the J end lost 8 bases, and 11 bases lay between the germline ends. The CDR3 nucleotides are TGTGCCAGCAGCTTAGACAGGGTAGAGGAAAAACTGTTTTTT. It codes for CASSLDRVEEKLFF.

This clonotype has at least ten counts. This chain connects TRBV19 to TRBJ2-1, with D uncertain. Germline-derived CDR1 and CDR2 are LNHDA and SQIVND (reference sequence). The CDR3 is 15 amino acids. V lost 3 bases and J lost 1, with 10 bases in between. CDR3 nucleotide sequence: TGTGCCAGTAGTATGGTGGGCAGGTCCTACAATGAGCAGTTCTTC. Protein sequence: CASSMVGRSYNEQFF.

As concerns this clonotype: This may be a read error: a much more frequent sequence differs by one nucleotide. The chain joins TRBV4-3 to TRBJ1-1; D is unclear. Germline loops: CDR1 LGHNA, CDR2 YSLEER. CDR3 size: 14 residues. The CDR3 DNA reads TGCGCCAGCGGCCAAGAAGTAACCATGAGTGAAGCTTTCTTT. Its translation is CASGQEVTMSEAFF.

Ten or more counts support this clonotype. The CDR3 nucleotides are TGCGCCAGCAGCCAAAGCACAGGGGGAGATACGCAGTATTTT. Encoded protein: CASSQSTGGDTQYF. This sequence joins TRBV4-1 and TRBJ2-3; TRBD1 aligns across 8 bases. After removal of 2 bases from V and 5 bases from J, the junction contained 3 bases not matched to a gene. Per germline, CDR1 MGHRA and CDR2 YSYEKL. The CDR3 extends over 14 amino acids.

Concerning this clonotype itself: Since no conserved phenylalanine or tryptophan closes the CDR3, a read error is the likely cause. The gene calls are TRBV28 and TRBJ2-7; D is perhaps TRBD2 (5 bases). The CDR3 has 14 residues. The germline V gene has CDR1 MDHEN and CDR2 SYDVKM. V was clipped by 2 bases and J by 2 bases, with 10 bases between them. The CDR3 protein is CASSLRESAYEQYI. As DNA, the CDR3 is TGTGCCAGCAGTTTAAGGGAGTCCGCCTACGAGCAGTACATC.

This sequence joins TRBV29-1 and TRBJ2-1; 10 bases are shared with TRBD1. Trimming removed 7 bases from V and 8 bases from J; junction bases left unmatched: 5. Germline loops: CDR1 SQVTM, CDR2 ANQGSEA. CDR3 length: 12 residues. CDR3 bases: TGCAGCGAGGGACAGGGGTTCGATGAGCAGTTCTTC. Its translation is CSEGQGFDEQFF.